The sequence of this T cell receptor beta chain was determined in a study of early T cells in non-severe SARS-CoV-2 infection. Many counts were recorded for this clonotype. Its target is not known. As part of library construction, unique molecular identifiers were attached to individual cDNA molecules. TCRdb fed the 5' RACE reads into MiXCR, producing one record per CDR3 protein. The table records nearly 70,000 distinct CDR3 sequences, 4.6% of them present only once. Whole-study findings and limits: The study's VDJdb matching favored anti-spike CD8 responses and missed private and CD4 specificities.

Germline trimming cut 5 bases from V and 7 bases from J; bases unmatched to any gene: 19. Germline values: CDR1 MNHEY, CDR2 SVGAGI. CDR3 size: 17 residues. V and J are TRBV6-5 and TRBJ2-7, with TRBD1 matching over 8 bases. The TCR originated in an adult who was a healthcare worker with PCR-confirmed SARS-CoV-2 infection or an uninfected control (not recorded which). The donor label of this sample is uncertain. Material: whole blood, obtained at baseline. The CDR3 DNA reads as TGTGCCAGCAGTCGTAGGCACGATGGGCAGGGGGCGAAGGAGCAGTACTTC. Residues: CASSRRHDGQGAKEQYF.